This T cell receptor (beta chain) is drawn from a study of beta chain features in type 1 diabetes. Study background: Over all samples combined, around 110 million sorted cells were examined. Overall study results and limits: Insertions were fewer and deletions more numerous at VDJ junctions in type 1 diabetes patients.

This clone was detected only a few times. Antigen specificity is unknown. The CDR3 runs 19 residues. Germline loops: CDR1 SGHTA, CDR2 FQGNSA. The junction had 17 bases not matched to a gene; V was cut back by 1 base and J by 2 bases. Expressed TCRB transcripts got sequenced, as all isolated RNA was reverse transcribed. Produced via immunoSEQ multiplex PCR; TCRdb's table is partial and in-frame only. The sample shows tens of thousands of clones, 64% of them seen only once. The TCR originated in a woman aged 30 to 39 in good health. Sequenced input: Tregs from blood. This rearrangement joins TRBV7-2 to TRBJ2-7, with 7 bases lining up with TRBD1. CDR3 coding DNA: TGTGCCAGCAGCTTAGTATCGTTAGGGGGCCAGGGATTGGCCTACGAGCAGTACTTC. This codes for CASSLVSLGGQGLAYEQYF.